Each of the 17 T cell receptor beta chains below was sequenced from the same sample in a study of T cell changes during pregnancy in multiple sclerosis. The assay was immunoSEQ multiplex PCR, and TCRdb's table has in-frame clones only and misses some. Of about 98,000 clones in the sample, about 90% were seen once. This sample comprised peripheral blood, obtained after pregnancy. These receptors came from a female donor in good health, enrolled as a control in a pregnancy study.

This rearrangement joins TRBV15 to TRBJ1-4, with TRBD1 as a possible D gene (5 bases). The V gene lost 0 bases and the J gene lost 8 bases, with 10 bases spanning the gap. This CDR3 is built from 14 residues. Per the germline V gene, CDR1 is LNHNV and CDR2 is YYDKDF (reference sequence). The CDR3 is CATSRDRGVEKLFF. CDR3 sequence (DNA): TGTGCCACCAGCAGAGATCGGGGGGTGGAAAAACTGTTTTTT.

For the CDR3, the DNA is TGTGCCAGCAGTTACTCGTGGCAGGACAAAGCTTTCTTT. It is translated as CASSYSWQDKAFF. The chain employs TRBV6-5 and TRBJ1-1, with D possibly matching TRBD1 (5 bases). The germline gives CDR1 MNHEY, CDR2 SVGAGI. The CDR3 totals 13 residues. With 0 bases removed from V and 9 bases from J, the gap between germline ends came to 11 bases.

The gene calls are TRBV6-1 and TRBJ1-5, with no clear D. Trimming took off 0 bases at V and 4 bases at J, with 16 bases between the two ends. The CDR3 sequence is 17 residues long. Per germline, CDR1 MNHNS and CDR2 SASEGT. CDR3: CASSEALPGSRNQPQHF. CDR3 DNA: TGTGCCAGCAGTGAAGCGCTACCGGGTTCTCGTAATCAGCCCCAGCATTTT.

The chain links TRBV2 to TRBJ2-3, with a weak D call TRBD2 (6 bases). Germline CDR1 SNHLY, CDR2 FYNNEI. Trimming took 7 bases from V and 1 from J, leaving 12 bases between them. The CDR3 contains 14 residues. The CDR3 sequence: CASTSPGGTDTQYF. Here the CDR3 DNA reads TGTGCCAGCACCTCTCCGGGGGGCACAGATACGCAGTATTTT.

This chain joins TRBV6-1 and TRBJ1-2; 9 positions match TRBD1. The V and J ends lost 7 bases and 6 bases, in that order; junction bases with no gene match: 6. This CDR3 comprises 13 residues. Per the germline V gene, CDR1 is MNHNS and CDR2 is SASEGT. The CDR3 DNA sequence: TGTGCCAGCACCCGGGACAGGGCGGATGGCTACACCTTC. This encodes CASTRDRADGYTF.

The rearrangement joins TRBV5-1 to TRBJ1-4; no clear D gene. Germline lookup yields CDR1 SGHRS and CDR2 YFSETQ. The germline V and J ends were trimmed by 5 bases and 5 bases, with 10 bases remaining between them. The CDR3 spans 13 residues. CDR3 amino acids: CASRHSGNEKLFF. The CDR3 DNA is TGCGCCAGCAGACACTCCGGGAATGAAAAACTGTTTTTT.

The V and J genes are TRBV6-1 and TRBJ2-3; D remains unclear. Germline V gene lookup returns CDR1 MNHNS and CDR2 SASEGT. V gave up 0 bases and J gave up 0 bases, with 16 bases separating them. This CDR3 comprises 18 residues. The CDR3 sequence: CASSEAGWRWFSTDTQYF. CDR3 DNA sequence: TGTGCCAGCAGTGAAGCGGGTTGGAGATGGTTTAGCACAGATACGCAGTATTTT.

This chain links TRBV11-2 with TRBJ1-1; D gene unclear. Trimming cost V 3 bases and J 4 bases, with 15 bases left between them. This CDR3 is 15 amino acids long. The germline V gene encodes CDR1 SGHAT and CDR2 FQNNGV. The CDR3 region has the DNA TGTGCCAGCAGCTTGTGGGCCGGGGAGGGCACTGAAGCTTTCTTT. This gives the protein CASSLWAGEGTEAFF.

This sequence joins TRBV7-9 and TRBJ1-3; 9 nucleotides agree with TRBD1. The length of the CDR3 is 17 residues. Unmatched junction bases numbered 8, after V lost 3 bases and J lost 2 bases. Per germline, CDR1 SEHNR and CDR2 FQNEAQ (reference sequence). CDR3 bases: TGTGCCAGCAGCTTTAGGACAGGGGACTTCGCTGGAAACACCATATATTTT. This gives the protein CASSFRTGDFAGNTIYF.

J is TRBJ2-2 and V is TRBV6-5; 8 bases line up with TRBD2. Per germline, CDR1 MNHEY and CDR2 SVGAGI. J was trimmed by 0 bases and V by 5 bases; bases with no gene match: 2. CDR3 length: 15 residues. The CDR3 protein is CASSQLAANTGELFF. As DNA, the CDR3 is TGTGCCAGCAGTCAACTAGCGGCGAACACCGGGGAGCTGTTTTTT.

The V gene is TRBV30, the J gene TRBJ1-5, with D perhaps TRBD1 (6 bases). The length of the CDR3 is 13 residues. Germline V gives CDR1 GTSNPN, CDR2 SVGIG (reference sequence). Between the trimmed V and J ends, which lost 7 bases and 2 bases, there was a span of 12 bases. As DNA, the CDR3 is TGTGCCTCGGACAGAGGGGGCAATCAGCCCCAGCATTTT. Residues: CASDRGGNQPQHF.

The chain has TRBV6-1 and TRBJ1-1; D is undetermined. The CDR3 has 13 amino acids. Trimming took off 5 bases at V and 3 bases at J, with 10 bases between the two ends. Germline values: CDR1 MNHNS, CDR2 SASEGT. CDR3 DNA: TGTGCCAGCAGTCCCTATACCGACACTGAAGCTTTCTTT. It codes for CASSPYTDTEAFF.

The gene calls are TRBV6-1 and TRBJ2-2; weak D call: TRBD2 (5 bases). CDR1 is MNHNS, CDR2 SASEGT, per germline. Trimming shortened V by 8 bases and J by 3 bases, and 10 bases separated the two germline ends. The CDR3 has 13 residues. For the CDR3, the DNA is TGTGCCAGCTCAAACGGGGACACCGGGGAGCTGTTTTTT. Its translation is CASSNGDTGELFF.

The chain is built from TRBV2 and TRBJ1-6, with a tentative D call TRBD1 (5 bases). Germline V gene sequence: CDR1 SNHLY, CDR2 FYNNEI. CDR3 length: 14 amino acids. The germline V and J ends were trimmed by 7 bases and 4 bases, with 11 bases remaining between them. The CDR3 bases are TGTGCCAGCACCCCTAGGGGTTATAATTCACCCCTCCACTTT. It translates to CASTPRGYNSPLHF.

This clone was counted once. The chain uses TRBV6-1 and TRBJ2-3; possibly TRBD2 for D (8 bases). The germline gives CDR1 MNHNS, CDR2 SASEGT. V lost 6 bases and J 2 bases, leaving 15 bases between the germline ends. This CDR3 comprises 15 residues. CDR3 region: CASRPGGGSTDTQYF. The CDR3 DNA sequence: TGTGCCAGCAGGCCGGGAGGGGGCTCCACAGATACGCAGTATTTT.

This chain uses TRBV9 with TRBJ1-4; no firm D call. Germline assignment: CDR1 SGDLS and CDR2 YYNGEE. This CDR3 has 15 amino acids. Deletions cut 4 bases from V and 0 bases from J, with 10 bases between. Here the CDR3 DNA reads TGTGCCAGCAGCCCTCACACCGCAACTAATGAAAAACTGTTTTTT. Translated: CASSPHTATNEKLFF. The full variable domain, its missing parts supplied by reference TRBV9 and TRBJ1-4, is DSGVTQTPKHLITATGQRVTLRCSPRSGDLSVYWYQQSLDQGLQFLIQYYNGEERAKGNILERFSAQQFPDLHSELNLSSLELGDSALYFCASSPHTATNEKLFFGSGTQLSVL.

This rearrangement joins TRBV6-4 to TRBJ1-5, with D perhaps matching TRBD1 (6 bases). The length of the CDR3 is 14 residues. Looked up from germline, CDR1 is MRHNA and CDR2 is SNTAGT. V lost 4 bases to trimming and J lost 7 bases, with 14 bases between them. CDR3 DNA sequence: TGTGCCAGCAGTGCCACCCAACAGGGCCAGCCCCAGCATTTT. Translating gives CASSATQQGQPQHF.